A single sample gave rise to the 3 T cell receptor beta chains below, sequenced in a study of T cells in Graves' hyperthyroidism and ophthalmopathy. TCR beta CDR3 regions were amplified from RNA transcripts. With the HTBI primer set, the TCR CDR3 went through a first round of RT-PCR. Each CDR3 protein is one row after TCRdb ran MiXCR on the multiplex PCR reads. The sample has about 380,000 distinct CDR3 sequences; more than 14% are singletons. The sequenced sample was blood. These receptors all come from a woman aged 25 to 39 with Graves' ophthalmopathy.

The gene calls are TRBV6-5 and TRBJ2-2; 8 bases agree with TRBD2. The CDR3 consists of 15 residues. Germline assignment: CDR1 MNHEY and CDR2 SVGAGI. V lost 4 bases to trimming and J lost 7 bases; unmatched junction nucleotides: 8. Here the CDR3 DNA reads TGTGCCAGCAGTTGGGGTAGCGGGGCGGTCGGGGAGCTGTTTTTT. Translating it yields CASSWGSGAVGELFF.

A word on this clonotype: It may be a read error: a sequence one base away is much more abundant. The rearrangement joins TRBV14 to TRBJ2-1; D remains unclear. Trimming stripped 3 bases from V and 13 bases from J, with 10 bases between. The CDR3 is 11 residues long. The germline V gene has CDR1 SGHDN and CDR2 FVKESK. CDR3 nucleotides: TGTGCCAGCAGCCAGGGCTGGACCCAGTTCTTC. It codes for CASSQGWTQFF.

The sample holds many counts of this clonotype. This chain connects TRBV7-2 to TRBJ1-2, with unresolved D. Trimming took off 5 bases at V and 5 bases at J, with 18 bases between the two ends. The CDR3 sequence is 15 residues long. The germline gives CDR1 SGHTA, CDR2 FQGNSA. CDR3 sequence reads: CASSTPPSGMYGYTF. In DNA form, the CDR3 reads TGTGCCAGCAGCACTCCCCCCTCGGGGATGTATGGCTACACCTTC.